The 17 T cell receptor beta chains listed next were all sequenced from one sample in a study of blood T cell repertoires in COVID-19. Clones were sequenced by immunoSEQ multiplex PCR, and TCRdb holds only the in-frame ones, with some missing. The sample holds approximately 220,000 clones; roughly 85% are singletons and the top ten take 3% to 4.5%. The sequencing sample was made of PBMCs or T cells enriched from blood (not recorded which). The receptors were gathered from a woman in her 40s with acute COVID-19.

This clone was picked up one time. The chain uses TRBV5-6 and TRBJ1-1; D uncertain. Germline V CDR1 and CDR2: SGHDT, YYEEEE. The CDR3 consists of 14 residues. Trimming stripped 1 base from V and 5 bases from J, with 12 bases between. CDR3 protein: CASSLRTIRTEAFF. CDR3 nucleotide sequence: TGTGCCAGCAGCTTGAGAACCATTCGGACTGAAGCTTTCTTT.

The chain couples TRBV28 to TRBJ1-5; TRBD1 matches at 9 bases. J was trimmed by 7 bases and V by 3 bases; bases with no gene match: 1. The CDR3 has 13 residues. Germline values: CDR1 MDHEN, CDR2 SYDVKM. The CDR3 DNA is TGTGCCAGCAGTTTTACAGGGGGCCAGCCCCAGCATTTT. Its translation is CASSFTGGQPQHF. Supplemented by reference TRBV28 and TRBJ1-5, the full variable domain reads DVKVTQSSRYLVKRTGEKVFLECVQDMDHENMFWYRQDPGLGLRLIYFSYDVKMKEKGDIPEGYSVSREKKERFSLILESASTNQTSMYLCASSFTGGQPQHFGDGTRLSIL.

This clone came up once. The J gene is TRBJ2-1, the V gene TRBV28; 10 bases are a match to TRBD1. Germline V gene data show CDR1 as MDHEN and CDR2 as SYDVKM. This CDR3 is 15 amino acids long. V gave up 6 bases and J gave up 1 base; unmatched junction bases: 3. CDR3 sequence: CASRWDRGSYNEQFF. The CDR3 DNA follows: TGTGCCAGCAGATGGGACAGGGGATCCTACAATGAGCAGTTCTTC.

The chain has TRBV7-6 and TRBJ2-1; the match to TRBD2 covers 9 bases. V shed 6 bases, J shed 0 bases, and the junction held 3 bases outside the gene matches. In germline, CDR1 is SGHVS, CDR2 FNYEAQ. CDR3 length: 15 amino acids. DNA of the CDR3: TGTGCCAGCAGTTTTAGCGGGAGCTCCTACAATGAGCAGTTCTTC. Amino acid sequence: CASSFSGSSYNEQFF.

The gene calls are TRBV11-3 and TRBJ1-1, with D possibly matching TRBD1 (5 bases). The CDR3 extends over 15 amino acids. The V end was cut by 3 bases, the J end by 6 bases, with 17 bases between. In germline, CDR1 is SGHNT, CDR2 YENEEA. CDR3 sequence: CASSFYPGGIAEAFF. The CDR3 region has the DNA TGTGCCAGCAGCTTCTACCCCGGGGGGATCGCTGAAGCTTTCTTT.

This clone was observed a single time. V gene TRBV27 combines with J gene TRBJ1-5; D might be TRBD1 (6 bases). Trimming shortened V by 6 bases and J by 0 bases, and 12 bases separated the two germline ends. This CDR3 contains 15 residues. CDR1 is MNHEY, CDR2 SMNVEV, per germline (reference sequence). The CDR3 sequence is CASRAYRDSNQPQHF. The CDR3 DNA sequence: TGTGCCAGCAGGGCCTACAGGGATAGCAATCAGCCCCAGCATTTT.

This clone was found once. The rearrangement links TRBV6-5 to TRBJ1-5; 9 positions match TRBD1. The germline V gene encodes CDR1 MNHEY and CDR2 SVGAGI. The length of the CDR3 is 15 residues. Trimming at V came to 8 bases and at J to 7 bases, leaving 12 bases not matched to a gene. As DNA, the CDR3 is TGTGCCAGCGAGAGGGGCGACAGGGGGAGGCAGCCCCAGCATTTT. It codes for CASERGDRGRQPQHF.

This chain uses TRBV5-6 with TRBJ1-1, with D possibly TRBD1 on 5 matching bases. Germline V gives CDR1 SGHDT, CDR2 YYEEEE. Trimming pared 5 bases from V and 0 bases from J, leaving 11 bases between. The CDR3 has 14 residues. The CDR3 bases are TGTGCCAGCAGTTGGGGGGTGGTGAACACTGAAGCTTTCTTT. Its protein product is CASSWGVVNTEAFF.

The chain is built from TRBV28 and TRBJ2-6; TRBD1 agrees at 7 bases. The J segment lost 5 bases and the V segment lost 3 bases, leaving 7 bases of the junction unmatched. Looked up from germline, CDR1 is MDHEN and CDR2 is SYDVKM. This CDR3 spans 16 amino acids. The CDR3 sequence: CASSFQGVNWANVLTF. The CDR3 DNA reads as TGTGCCAGCAGTTTTCAGGGGGTTAACTGGGCCAACGTCCTGACTTTC.

This chain uses TRBV7-9 with TRBJ2-7; D is possibly TRBD1 (6 bases). V lost 5 bases and J lost 2, with 16 bases in between. CDR3 length: 15 residues. Germline CDR1 SEHNR, CDR2 FQNEAQ (reference sequence). CDR3 nucleotides: TGTGCCAGCAGCCCCGGAGGAAACAGGGCCTACGAGCAGTACTTC. Translation: CASSPGGNRAYEQYF. Supplemented by reference TRBV7-9 and TRBJ2-7, the full variable domain reads DTGVSQNPRHKITKRGQNVTFRCDPISEHNRLYWYRQTLGQGPEFLTYFQNEAQLEKSRLLSDRFSAERPKGSFSTLEIQRTEQGDSAMYLCASSPGGNRAYEQYFGPGTRLTVT.

This chain joins TRBV3-1 (or the pseudogene TRBV3-2) and TRBJ2-2; D call uncertain. The length of the CDR3 is 15 residues. From germline, CDR1 is LGHDT and CDR2 YNNKEL (reference sequence). Deletions cut 0 bases from V and 6 bases from J, with 11 bases between. DNA for the CDR3: TGTGCCAGCAGCCAAGATGGCGGCATATCCGGGGAGCTGTTTTTT. Translating it yields CASSQDGGISGELFF.

This chain connects TRBV3-1 (or the pseudogene TRBV3-2) to TRBJ2-7; D perhaps matches TRBD2 (6 bases). This CDR3 comprises 13 residues. Germline V gene data show CDR1 as LGHDT and CDR2 as YNNKEL (reference sequence). The V gene lost 8 bases and the J gene lost 3 bases, with 14 bases spanning the gap. Here the CDR3 reads CASSFGGSYEQYF. CDR3 nucleotide sequence: TGTGCCAGCTCCTTCGGGGGAAGCTACGAGCAGTACTTC.

This sequence joins TRBV27 and TRBJ2-1; the match to TRBD1 covers 7 bases. The CDR3 spans 15 residues. The germline gives CDR1 MNHEY, CDR2 SMNVEV (reference sequence). Trimming took 7 bases from V and 4 from J; bases not matched to a gene: 10. The DNA for the CDR3 is TGTGCCAGCACTCCGGGACAGATCCCTTACAATGAGCAGTTCTTC. Its translation is CASTPGQIPYNEQFF.

The rearrangement joins TRBV29-1 to TRBJ1-2; a weak D match, TRBD1 (6 bases). The germline V gene encodes CDR1 SQVTM and CDR2 ANQGSEA. The length of the CDR3 is 14 residues. V dropped 5 bases and J dropped 0 bases, with 13 bases sitting between them. CDR3 coding DNA: TGCAGCGTTCACCGCACAGGGTCTAACTATGGCTACACCTTC. Its translation: CSVHRTGSNYGYTF. Combining the CDR3 with reference TRBV29-1 and TRBJ1-2 gives the whole variable domain SAVISQKPSRDICQRGTSLTIQCQVDSQVTMMFWYRQQPGQSLTLIATANQGSEATYESGFVIDKFPISRPNLTFSTLTVSNMSPEDSSIYLCSVHRTGSNYGYTFGSGTRLTVV.

V and J are TRBV19 and TRBJ1-3; no firm D call. The CDR3 covers 12 residues. Trimming shortened V by 6 bases and J by 7 bases, and 10 bases separated the two germline ends. Germline V CDR1 and CDR2: LNHDA, SQIVND (reference sequence). The CDR3 nucleotides are TGTGCCAGTAGCCCTACACAGAACACCATATATTTT. Translated: CASSPTQNTIYF.

V gene TRBV28 combines with J gene TRBJ2-7; perhaps TRBD2 as D (5 bases). Trimming shortened V by 2 bases and J by 1 base, and 9 bases separated the two germline ends. There are 14 residues in the CDR3. CDR1 MDHEN and CDR2 SYDVKM come from the germline V gene. This CDR3 reads CASSLIGNSYEQYF. In DNA, the CDR3 is TGTGCCAGCAGTTTAATCGGGAATTCCTACGAGCAGTACTTC. Supplemented by reference TRBV28 and TRBJ2-7, the full variable domain reads DVKVTQSSRYLVKRTGEKVFLECVQDMDHENMFWYRQDPGLGLRLIYFSYDVKMKEKGDIPEGYSVSREKKERFSLILESASTNQTSMYLCASSLIGNSYEQYFGPGTRLTVT.

This rearrangement joins TRBV5-1 to TRBJ1-2; D unresolved. The CDR3 has 13 residues. Germline values: CDR1 SGHRS, CDR2 YFSETQ. V dropped 3 bases and J dropped 0 bases, with 6 bases sitting between them. The CDR3 here is CASSSSSNYGYTF. The CDR3 nucleotides are TGCGCCAGCAGCTCCTCGTCTAACTATGGCTACACCTTC.